The 27 T cell receptor beta chains below all came from one sample that was sequenced in a study of shared clonotypes between healthy human individuals. The method was immunoSEQ multiplex PCR; TCRdb's version includes in-frame clones alone and lacks a portion of them. This table has 400,000 to 550,000 clones, around 80% appearing once. The sequencing sample was made of PBMCs. The source is a woman aged 40 to 50 in good health. Some clones in this sample may be carry-over from other donors' samples.

The rearrangement joins TRBV6-6 to TRBJ2-7; no firm D call. Germline V gene data show CDR1 as MNHNY and CDR2 as SVGAGI (reference sequence). Trimming removed 3 bases from V and 3 bases from J, with 3 bases in between. The CDR3 is 11 residues long. CDR3 amino acids: CASSYFYEQYF. In DNA form, the CDR3 reads TGTGCCAGCAGTTATTTCTACGAGCAGTACTTC.

This sequence joins TRBV19 and TRBJ1-4; D is uncertain. Trimming removed 3 bases from V and 0 bases from J, with 5 bases in between. Germline CDR1 is LNHDA and CDR2 is SQIVND (reference sequence). The CDR3 consists of 14 residues. CDR3 DNA: TGTGCCAGTAGTATTCAAGCAACTAATGAAAAACTGTTTTTT. This codes for CASSIQATNEKLFF.

Concerning this clone: One junction end does not reproduce the germline sequence, and a read error may be involved. The CDR3: CASSLHPWGDLAF. CDR3 coding DNA: TGTGCCAGCAGCTTACACCCTTGGGGGGACCTAGCCTTT. The chain uses TRBV7-9 and TRBJ1-4; weak D call: TRBD1 (5 bases). The CDR3 sequence is 13 residues long. CDR1 is SEHNR and CDR2 is FQNEAQ in the germline V gene (reference sequence).

The V gene is TRBV28, the J gene TRBJ1-1, with D perhaps TRBD1 (5 bases). The CDR3 has 12 amino acids. CDR1 is MDHEN and CDR2 is SYDVKM in the germline V gene. Trimming pared 7 bases from V and 10 bases from J, leaving 16 bases between. The DNA of the CDR3 is TGTGCCAGCACCCTAGACAGAGGAGGAGCTTTCTTT. This translates into CASTLDRGGAFF.

V usage is TRBV6-6 and J usage is TRBJ2-2; no clear D gene. Trimming cost V 0 bases and J 3 bases, with 8 bases left between them. The germline gives CDR1 MNHNY, CDR2 SVGAGI (reference sequence). This CDR3 region has 15 residues. The CDR3, as DNA: TGTGCCAGCAGTTACTCGAGTCAGGACACCGGGGAGCTGTTTTTT. Translated, it gives CASSYSSQDTGELFF.

V and J are TRBV7-6 and TRBJ2-1; D gene unclear. Per the germline V gene, CDR1 is SGHVS and CDR2 is FNYEAQ. V lost 1 base and J 4 bases, leaving 11 bases between the germline ends. This CDR3 has 15 amino acids. In nucleotides, the CDR3 is TGTGCCAGCAGCTTAGGATCCCACGGGTACAATGAGCAGTTCTTC. Translated, it gives CASSLGSHGYNEQFF. The full variable domain, with the rest looked up from reference TRBV7-6 and TRBJ2-1, is GAGVSQSPRYKVTKRGQDVALRCDPISGHVSLYWYRQALGQGPEFLTYFNYEAQQDKSGLPNDRFSAERPEGSISTLTIQRTEQRDSAMYRCASSLGSHGYNEQFFGPGTRLTVL.

The V gene is TRBV5-1, the J gene TRBJ2-2; TRBD2 matches at 7 bases. Germline V lookup: CDR1 SGHRS, CDR2 YFSETQ. V was clipped by 5 bases and J by 6 bases; unmatched bases: 7. This CDR3 has 14 residues. CDR3 sequence reads: CASRGGSLAGELFF. The CDR3 DNA sequence: TGCGCCAGCAGAGGCGGGAGTTTAGCCGGGGAGCTGTTTTTT.

The chain uses TRBV19 and TRBJ1-4; D may be TRBD1 (6 bases). The germline V gene encodes CDR1 LNHDA and CDR2 SQIVND (reference sequence). CDR3 length: 14 amino acids. V was pared by 10 bases and J by 4 bases, with 16 bases between. CDR3 residues: CATARDKDNEKLFF. The CDR3 DNA is TGTGCCACCGCCCGGGACAAGGATAATGAAAAACTGTTTTTT.

This clone occurred once. CDR3 loop: CASSQEIMGPQPQHF. DNA of the CDR3: TGCGCCAGCAGCCAGGAGATTATGGGACCTCAGCCCCAGCATTTT. J is TRBJ1-5 and V is TRBV4-1; D might be TRBD1 (5 bases). The CDR3 runs 15 residues. Trimming removed 3 bases at V and 6 bases at J, with 15 bases between. Germline-derived CDR1 and CDR2 are MGHRA and YSYEKL.

The chain links TRBV5-4 to TRBJ1-2; 7 bases map to TRBD1. V was pared by 0 bases and J by 2 bases, with 13 bases of the junction left unmatched. Germline lookup yields CDR1 SGHNT and CDR2 YYREEE (reference sequence). This CDR3 comprises 18 residues. CDR3 sequence: CASSLGALTGVENYGYTF. The CDR3 DNA reads TGTGCCAGCAGCTTGGGGGCTCTTACAGGGGTGGAGAACTATGGCTACACCTTC.

The chain couples TRBV30 to TRBJ2-2; D possibly corresponds to TRBD2 (6 bases). The CDR3 runs to 14 residues. Germline assignment: CDR1 GTSNPN and CDR2 SVGIG (reference sequence). The V end lost 8 bases, the J end lost 7 bases, and 20 bases lay between the germline ends. CDR3 region: CATESGVGGGELFF. The CDR3 DNA reads TGTGCCACGGAGAGTGGGGTGGGAGGCGGGGAGCTGTTTTTT.

The chain links TRBV7-8 to TRBJ2-1; tentatively, D is TRBD2 (6 bases). V gave up 1 base and J gave up 8 bases, with 12 bases separating them. Per the germline V gene, CDR1 is SGHVS and CDR2 is FQNEAQ. This CDR3 is built from 14 residues. CDR3 sequence reads: CASSLVAGRHEQFF. CDR3 nucleotides: TGTGCCAGCAGCTTAGTGGCAGGGAGGCATGAGCAGTTCTTC. Complete variable domain (other parts from reference TRBV7-8 and TRBJ2-1): GAGVSQSPRYKVAKRGQDVALRCDPISGHVSLFWYQQALGQGPEFLTYFQNEAQLDKSGLPSDRFFAERPEGSVSTLKIQRTQQEDSAVYLCASSLVAGRHEQFFGPGTRLTVL.

This clone appeared a few times. The genes are TRBV30 and TRBJ1-1; D unclear. Germline assignment: CDR1 GTSNPN and CDR2 SVGIG (reference sequence). Trimming took off 0 bases at V and 4 bases at J, with 3 bases between the two ends. The CDR3 runs 11 residues. The CDR3 sequence is CAWSVSTEAFF. In DNA, the CDR3 is TGTGCCTGGAGTGTGAGCACTGAAGCTTTCTTT.

The CDR3 nucleotides read TGTGCCAGCACGGTGGCGGCAGGGACCTACGAGCAGTACTTC. It yields the protein CASTVAAGTYEQYF. This chain connects TRBV2 to TRBJ2-7; D is possibly TRBD1 (5 bases). This CDR3 comprises 14 residues. V lost 7 bases to trimming and J lost 2 bases, with 15 bases between them. The germline CDR1 and CDR2 sequences are SNHLY and FYNNEI. Drawing the rest from reference TRBV2 and TRBJ2-7, the complete variable domain is EPEVTQTPSHQVTQMGQEVILRCVPISNHLYFYWYRQILGQKVEFLVSFYNNEISEKSEIFDDQFSVERPDGSNFTLKIRSTKLEDSAMYFCASTVAAGTYEQYFGPGTRLTVT.

The chain is built from TRBV2 and TRBJ2-1, with a possible D match to TRBD2 (6 bases). Germline values: CDR1 SNHLY, CDR2 FYNNEI. V lost 4 bases and J 0 bases, leaving 19 bases between the germline ends. The CDR3 is 18 residues long. In DNA form, the CDR3 reads TGTGCCAGCAGTGTAACCCCAAGCGGGCCTGCCTCCTACAATGAGCAGTTCTTC. Amino acid sequence: CASSVTPSGPASYNEQFF.

V gene TRBV28 combines with J gene TRBJ1-5; perhaps TRBD1 as D (5 bases). V was trimmed by 5 bases and J by 7 bases, leaving 12 bases between them. The CDR3 spans 13 residues. Germline V gene data show CDR1 as MDHEN and CDR2 as SYDVKM. The DNA of the CDR3 is TGTGCCAGCAGTGGGACCACAGACCAGCCCCAGCATTTT. Its translation is CASSGTTDQPQHF. The variable domain in full, completed from reference TRBV28 and TRBJ1-5, reads DVKVTQSSRYLVKRTGEKVFLECVQDMDHENMFWYRQDPGLGLRLIYFSYDVKMKEKGDIPEGYSVSREKKERFSLILESASTNQTSMYLCASSGTTDQPQHFGDGTRLSIL.

The chain is built from TRBV27 and TRBJ1-6; D unclear. Looked up from germline, CDR1 is MNHEY and CDR2 is SMNVEV (reference sequence). Trimming removed 5 bases from V and 7 bases from J, with 12 bases in between. The CDR3 is 14 residues long. CDR3 region: CASSMITENSPLHF. The CDR3 DNA sequence: TGTGCCAGCAGTATGATCACAGAAAATTCACCCCTCCACTTT.

V usage is TRBV7-2 and J usage is TRBJ2-1, with 10 nucleotides matching TRBD2. CDR3 length: 16 residues. J lost 4 bases, V lost 6 bases, and 9 bases had no gene match. CDR1 and CDR2 (germline): SGHTA, FQGNSA. CDR3 residues: CASRRLAGSVYNEQFF. In nucleotides, the CDR3 is TGTGCCAGCAGGAGACTAGCGGGTTCAGTATACAATGAGCAGTTCTTC.

V gene TRBV4-3 combines with J gene TRBJ2-3, with 10 bases that match TRBD2. Germline V gene data show CDR1 as LGHNA and CDR2 as YSLEER. The CDR3 has 19 amino acids. The V segment lost 0 bases and the J segment 0 bases; nucleotides outside the gene matches: 9. Written as DNA, the CDR3 is TGCGCCAGCAGCCAAGAGGTGCTAGCGGGAGCACCTAGCACAGATACGCAGTATTTT. Translation: CASSQEVLAGAPSTDTQYF.

The rearrangement links TRBV5-1 to TRBJ2-7, with D possibly matching TRBD1 (6 bases). Germline CDR1 SGHRS, CDR2 YFSETQ. V was pared by 10 bases and J by 3 bases, with 20 bases between. The CDR3 is 14 residues long. The CDR3 here is CARPGVGRNYEQYF. The CDR3 DNA is TGCGCCCGCCCAGGGGTCGGTAGAAACTACGAGCAGTACTTC.

The chain has TRBV2 and TRBJ1-1; weak D call: TRBD1 (6 bases). Trimming left V 7 bases short and J 3 bases short, with 21 bases between. This CDR3 comprises 16 residues. Germline CDR1 and CDR2: SNHLY and FYNNEI. The CDR3 spells CASTFGYRVEDTEAFF. DNA of the CDR3: TGTGCCAGCACCTTTGGTTACAGGGTGGAAGACACTGAAGCTTTCTTT. Combining the CDR3 with reference TRBV2 and TRBJ1-1 gives the whole variable domain EPEVTQTPSHQVTQMGQEVILRCVPISNHLYFYWYRQILGQKVEFLVSFYNNEISEKSEIFDDQFSVERPDGSNFTLKIRSTKLEDSAMYFCASTFGYRVEDTEAFFGQGTRLTVV.

Worth noting for this clone: This sample also contains other DNA sequences that code for the same CDR3. The chain uses TRBV19 and TRBJ2-1, with D maybe TRBD2 (6 bases). The CDR3 is 15 amino acids. CDR1 is LNHDA, CDR2 SQIVND, per germline (reference sequence). V dropped 1 base and J dropped 0 bases, with 7 bases sitting between them. The CDR3 sequence: CASSIAGSSYNEQFF. CDR3 coding DNA: TGTGCCAGTAGTATAGCCGGGAGCTCCTACAATGAGCAGTTCTTC. Together with reference TRBV19 and TRBJ2-1, the CDR3 gives the full variable domain: DGGITQSPKYLFRKEGQNVTLSCEQNLNHDAMYWYRQDPGQGLRLIYYSQIVNDFQKGDIAEGYSVSREKKESFPLTVTSAQKNPTAFYLCASSIAGSSYNEQFFGPGTRLTVL.

This sequence joins TRBV9 and TRBJ1-6; no clear D gene. CDR3 size: 13 residues. The germline V gene encodes CDR1 SGDLS and CDR2 YYNGEE. The ends were cut back, 3 bases at V and 8 bases at J, with 9 bases in the middle. CDR3: CASSEVRDSPLHF. For the CDR3, the DNA is TGTGCCAGCAGCGAAGTCCGGGATTCACCCCTCCACTTT.

The table lists this clone with a count of one. The rearrangement joins TRBV5-1 to TRBJ1-5; perhaps TRBD1 as D (5 bases). Germline lookup yields CDR1 SGHRS and CDR2 YFSETQ. V was trimmed by 0 bases and J by 11 bases, leaving 12 bases between them. The CDR3 totals 13 residues. The CDR3 spells CASSLDQGLAQHF. CDR3 DNA: TGCGCCAGCAGCTTGGATCAGGGATTAGCCCAGCATTTT. Variable domain in full (rest from reference TRBV5-1 and TRBJ1-5): KAGVTQTPRYLIKTRGQQVTLSCSPISGHRSVSWYQQTPGQGLQFLFEYFSETQRNKGNFPGRFSGRQFSNSRSEMNVSTLELGDSALYLCASSLDQGLAQHFGDGTRLSIL.

This clone was seen just once. CDR3 region: CASTASGSYEQYF. CDR3 coding DNA: TGTGCCAGCACAGCCTCCGGGTCCTACGAGCAGTACTTC. The genes are TRBV6-5 and TRBJ2-7; D gene ambiguous. CDR1 is MNHEY and CDR2 is SVGAGI in the germline V gene. The CDR3 spans 13 residues. V was trimmed by 7 bases and J by 1 base, leaving 11 bases between them.

The chain uses TRBV5-1 and TRBJ2-1; 9 nucleotides match TRBD2. V dropped 5 bases and J dropped 5; count of bases not matched to a gene: 14. The length of the CDR3 is 17 residues. Germline V gene sequence: CDR1 SGHRS, CDR2 YFSETQ. CDR3 loop: CASRKGTSRRINNEQFF. The CDR3 DNA follows: TGCGCCAGCAGGAAAGGGACTAGCAGAAGAATAAACAATGAGCAGTTCTTC.

In its sample, this clone was seen a few times. The rearrangement uses TRBV28 and TRBJ1-2; perhaps TRBD1 as D (6 bases). Germline CDR1 reads MDHEN; CDR2 reads SYDVKM. CDR3 length: 15 amino acids. V lost 8 bases and J 7 bases, leaving 23 bases between the germline ends. The DNA of the CDR3 is TGTGCCAGCCTTGGGGGGGGGCGAATGGCATCTGGCTACACCTTC. Residues: CASLGGGRMASGYTF.